The T cell receptor beta chain described here comes from a study of cutaneous CD30+ T cell lymphoproliferative disorder and hepatitis E (dated by TCRdb to about 2018). Library prep was done by the immunoSEQ multiplex PCR assay. As stored in TCRdb, this immuneACCESS dataset retains in-frame rearrangements with V and J assigned. A fraction of the clones does not appear; measured against another copy, unresolved V genes explain less than half of the discrepancy, and the remainder lacks a known reason. This sample has fewer than 1,200 clones in its table, and more than 70% of those were observed once. Around three quarters of the sample goes to the ten largest clones. Concerning this clone: It has no known antigen specificity. A read error may account for a junction end that differs from germline.

The CDR3, cysteine through phenylalanine, is 11 amino acids long. The CDR3 DNA has 33 bases and is translated from base 1. Taken from the germline V gene (reference sequence), the CDR1 and CDR2 loops are LNHDA and SQIVND. The TCR was taken from a human donor with a cutaneous T cell lymphoproliferative disorder associated with hepatitis E virus. The chain links TRBV19 with TRBJ1-1, with TRBD1 as a weak D call on 5 bases. Material for sequencing was skin tissue. CDR3 sequence: CANSEGREAFF. The bases read TGTGCCAATAGTGAGGGACGTGAAGCTTTCTTT.